This T cell receptor beta chain appears in the sequencing data of a study of regulatory T cells in long-lasting Graves disease. Study as a whole: New Graves' disease cases had less than 3 months of antithyroid drugs.

V lost 4 bases and J lost 5, with 6 bases in between. The CDR3 covers 12 residues. Per the germline V gene, CDR1 is ENHRY and CDR2 is SYGVKD. The authors built TCR beta libraries using iRepertoire HTBI primers and Arm-PCR of CDR3 regions. TCRdb analysed the multiplex PCR reads with MiXCR anew, one entry per CDR3 protein. The sample yields approximately 540,000 distinct CDR3 sequences, around 12% seen once. This clonotype has just a few counts. Time point described: newly diagnosed GD, antithyroid drugs for less than 3 months. Scientists built the TCR library using RNA that was extracted from PBMCs. These records were also assigned to another study, of T cells in Graves' hyperthyroidism and ophthalmopathy.

The receptor was derived from a woman in her 30s with Graves disease. This sample comprised peripheral blood mononuclear cells (PBMCs), obtained at new diagnosis, from a patient treated with antithyroid drugs. V is TRBV10-3 and J is TRBJ2-1; no clear D gene. CDR3 DNA sequence: TGTGCCATCAGTGTTATGAACAATGAGCAGTTCTTC. It is translated as CAISVMNNEQFF.